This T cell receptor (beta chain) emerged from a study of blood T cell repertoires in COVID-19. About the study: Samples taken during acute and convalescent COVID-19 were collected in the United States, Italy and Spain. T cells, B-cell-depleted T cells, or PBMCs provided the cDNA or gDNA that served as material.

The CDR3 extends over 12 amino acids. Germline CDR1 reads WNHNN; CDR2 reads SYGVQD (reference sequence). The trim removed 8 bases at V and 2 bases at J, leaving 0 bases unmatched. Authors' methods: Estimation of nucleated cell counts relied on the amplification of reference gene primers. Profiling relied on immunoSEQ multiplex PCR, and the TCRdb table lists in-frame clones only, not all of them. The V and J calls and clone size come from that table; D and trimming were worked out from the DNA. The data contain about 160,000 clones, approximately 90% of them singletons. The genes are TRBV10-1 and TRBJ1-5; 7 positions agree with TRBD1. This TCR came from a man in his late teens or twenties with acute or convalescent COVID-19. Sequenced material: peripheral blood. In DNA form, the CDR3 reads TGCGCCAGCGGGACAGGCAATCAGCCCCAGCATTTT. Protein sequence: CASGTGNQPQHF.